These T cell receptor beta chains were read from a single sample in a study of blood T cell repertoires in COVID-19. Assay: immunoSEQ multiplex PCR; the TCRdb copy retains only in-frame clones and omits some. Among about 90,000 clones listed, roughly 77% were seen once. The sequenced sample consisted of peripheral blood. Every receptor here comes from a human donor in a cohort sampled during active COVID-19. CDR3s include the opening cysteine and the closing phenylalanine or tryptophan. D genes are given only for firm matches. Only part of the rows carry a size: once, few, many, or a class if the clone is expanded.

v_call	j_call	clone_size	d_call	cdr3_aa	cdr3_nt
TRBV7-3	TRBJ1-4	few	.	CASSRGLGEKLFF	TGTGCCAGCAGTCGGGGGTTGGGTGAAAAACTGTTTTTT
TRBV4-2	TRBJ1-5	.	.	CASSQDIQDQPQHF	TGTGCCAGCAGCCAAGATATTCAGGATCAGCCCCAGCATTTT
TRBV29-1	TRBJ1-4	.	.	CSVEKGRGEKLFF	TGCAGCGTTGAAAAGGGGCGGGGTGAAAAACTGTTTTTT
TRBV6-6	TRBJ1-5	few	.	CASRKGDQPQHF	TGTGCCAGCAGGAAAGGGGATCAGCCCCAGCATTTT
TRBV10-3	TRBJ1-1	few	.	CAISASTGLANTEAFF	TGTGCCATCAGTGCCTCCACAGGGTTGGCGAACACTGAAGCTTTCTTT
TRBV5-1	TRBJ1-2	.	TRBD1	CASSLGQGAYGYTF	TGCGCCAGCAGCTTAGGACAGGGGGCTTATGGCTACACCTTC
TRBV6-6	TRBJ2-7	.	.	CASSYPNEQYF	TGTGCCAGCAGTTACCCAAATGAGCAGTACTTC
TRBV5-1	TRBJ1-1	.	.	CASRPGPQEGTEAFF	TGCGCCAGCAGACCGGGACCCCAGGAGGGGACTGAAGCTTTCTTT
TRBV5-1	TRBJ1-5	.	.	CASSLDRNQPQHF	TGCGCCAGCAGCTTGGACAGAAATCAGCCCCAGCATTTT
TRBV7-2	TRBJ1-1	.	.	CATSEGRGTEAFF	TGTGCCACCTCGGAGGGCCGGGGGACTGAAGCTTTCTTT
TRBV4-1	TRBJ1-1	.	TRBD1	CASSHRTGTANTEAFF	TGCGCCAGCAGCCACCGAACCGGGACAGCGAACACTGAAGCTTTCTTT
TRBV6-5	TRBJ2-5	few	.	CATGPRGGSGETQYF	TGTGCCACAGGCCCGCGGGGCGGCTCTGGAGAGACCCAGTACTTC
TRBV3-1/TRBV3-2	TRBJ2-3	.	TRBD2	CASSPRTSGFTDTQYF	TGTGCCAGCAGCCCCCGGACTAGCGGGTTCACAGATACGCAGTATTTT
TRBV7-8	TRBJ2-2	.	.	CASSVGLAINTGELFF	TGTGCCAGCAGCGTAGGCCTAGCGATAAACACCGGGGAGCTGTTTTTT
TRBV5-1	TRBJ2-3	.	.	CASSLASGTDTQYF	TGCGCCAGCAGCTTGGCCTCGGGGACAGATACGCAGTATTTT
TRBV6-5	TRBJ2-2	.	.	CASRRRPTGELFF	TGTGCCAGCAGGAGGAGACCCACCGGGGAGCTGTTTTTT
TRBV5-1	TRBJ1-2	.	TRBD1	CASSPQGQGGGYTF	TGCGCCAGCAGCCCCCAGGGACAGGGAGGCGGCTACACCTTC
TRBV4-1	TRBJ2-5	.	.	CASSPQTDQETQYF	TGCGCCAGCAGCCCCCAGACAGATCAAGAGACCCAGTACTTC
TRBV7-9	TRBJ1-1	.	.	CASSLKGDTEAFF	TGTGCCAGCAGCTTAAAGGGGGACACTGAAGCTTTCTTT
TRBV7-2	TRBJ1-2	.	TRBD1	CASSLQGASYGYTF	TGTGCCAGCAGCTTACAGGGGGCTAGCTATGGCTACACCTTC
TRBV7-3	TRBJ1-1	few	.	CASSPRVGGPTEAFF	TGTGCCAGCAGCCCGAGGGTAGGCGGACCCACTGAAGCTTTCTTT
TRBV24-1	TRBJ2-1	.	TRBD2	CATSDLSGGANEQFF	TGTGCCACCAGTGATTTGAGCGGGGGGGCAAATGAGCAGTTCTTC
TRBV7-3	TRBJ2-5	few	TRBD1	CASSPTYRDRGRETQYF	TGTGCCAGCAGCCCAACTTACCGGGACAGGGGGCGGGAGACCCAGTACTTC
TRBV24-1	TRBJ2-5	.	TRBD1	CATSDKTGVGETQYF	TGTGCCACCAGTGACAAGACAGGGGTCGGAGAGACCCAGTACTTC
TRBV7-9	TRBJ2-5	.	.	CASSPFGGARETQYF	TGTGCCAGCAGCCCTTTTGGCGGGGCCCGAGAGACCCAGTACTTC
TRBV7-9	TRBJ1-3	.	.	CASSFLQISGNTIYF	TGTGCCAGCAGCTTCCTACAGATCTCTGGAAACACCATATATTTT
TRBV18	TRBJ1-1	.	TRBD1	CASSLSGQGNEAFF	TGTGCCAGCTCACTCTCAGGACAGGGGAATGAAGCTTTCTTT
TRBV7-2	TRBJ2-1	once	.	CASSSNRDIFYNEQFF	TGTGCCAGCAGCTCTAACCGGGACATATTCTACAATGAGCAGTTCTTC
TRBV28	TRBJ2-3	once	TRBD2	CASSLLAGGTTDTQYF	TGTGCCAGCAGTTTATTGGCGGGGGGTACGACAGATACGCAGTATTTT
TRBV5-1	TRBJ2-3	.	.	CASTRAALTDTQYF	TGCGCCAGTACCAGGGCGGCTCTCACAGATACGCAGTATTTT
TRBV9	TRBJ2-5	.	TRBD1	CASSVTGGAETQYF	TGTGCCAGCAGCGTTACAGGGGGAGCCGAGACCCAGTACTTC
TRBV5-6	TRBJ1-5	.	.	CASSSKKGGVAAGQPQHF	TGTGCCAGCAGCTCGAAAAAAGGTGGGGTCGCAGCGGGGCAGCCCCAGCATTTT
TRBV30	TRBJ1-3	.	.	CAWRGGNHGNTIYF	TGTGCCTGGAGGGGGGGTAATCATGGAAACACCATATATTTT
TRBV6-2/TRBV6-3	TRBJ2-1	.	.	CASSYYKYNEQFF	TGTGCCAGCAGTTACTACAAATACAATGAGCAGTTCTTC
TRBV7-2	TRBJ1-3	.	.	CASSLEYSGNTIYF	TGTGCCAGCAGCTTAGAATACTCTGGAAACACCATATATTTT
TRBV7-2	TRBJ2-5	.	.	CASTPGTGETQYF	TGTGCCAGCACCCCCGGGACTGGCGAGACCCAGTACTTC
TRBV18	TRBJ2-2	.	TRBD2	CASSPRTSGVNTGELFF	TGTGCCAGCTCACCTCGGACTAGCGGGGTAAACACCGGGGAGCTGTTTTTT
TRBV4-3	TRBJ2-3	.	TRBD1	CASSQVTGGQGDTQYF	TGCGCCAGCAGCCAAGTGACAGGGGGCCAAGGGGATACGCAGTATTTT
TRBV19	TRBJ1-3	.	.	CASTGQLPSGGLYGNTIYF	TGTGCCAGTACTGGACAACTTCCCAGCGGGGGTTTATATGGAAACACCATATATTTT
TRBV5-6	TRBJ2-6	.	TRBD1	CASSYKQGSGANVLTF	TGTGCCAGCAGCTATAAACAGGGGTCTGGGGCCAACGTCCTGACTTTC
TRBV27	TRBJ1-5	.	.	CASSLSYGESSNQPQHF	TGTGCCAGCAGTTTATCGTACGGAGAGTCTAGCAATCAGCCCCAGCATTTT
TRBV20-1	TRBJ2-7	.	.	CSASRTLREQYF	TGCAGTGCTAGTCGGACTCTACGCGAGCAGTACTTC
TRBV5-8	TRBJ2-1	.	.	CASSPGFYNEQFF	TGTGCCAGCAGCCCGGGATTCTACAATGAGCAGTTCTTC
TRBV3-1/TRBV3-2	TRBJ2-2	few	TRBD2	CASSRASSGGRSAGELFF	TGTGCCAGCAGCCGCGCCTCTAGCGGGGGGAGGTCGGCCGGGGAGCTGTTTTTT
TRBV28	TRBJ2-7	.	TRBD1	CASSSSSPGTGAQYF	TGTGCTAGCAGTTCCTCAAGTCCCGGGACAGGGGCCCAGTACTTC
TRBV28	TRBJ2-1	.	.	CASSLYRALSYNEQFF	TGTGCCAGCAGTTTATACAGGGCCCTCTCCTACAATGAGCAGTTCTTC
TRBV7-9	TRBJ1-4	.	.	CASSVGGPIGEKLFF	TGTGCCAGCAGCGTAGGGGGGCCCATAGGTGAAAAACTGTTTTTT